Presented here are 12 T cell receptor beta chains from one specimen sequenced in a study of CD8+CD57+ T cells in acquired aplastic anemia. CD8+CD57+ cell expansion had been shown by flow cytometry in patients chosen for sequencing. Genomic DNA, serving as template, underwent TCR beta VDJ and CDR3 profiling. Each CDR3 protein gets one entry after TCRdb re-called the reads with MiXCR. The profile shows fewer than 300,000 distinct CDR3 sequences, around 82% of them singletons. What was sequenced was sorted CD4+, CD8+, or CD8+CD57+ T cells (not recorded which) from PBMCs. The receptors were gathered from a human donor with aplastic anemia.

This clonotype was picked up many times. The V call is TRBV7-8, the J call TRBJ2-7, with D possibly TRBD2 on 6 matching bases. Germline-derived CDR1 and CDR2 are SGHVS and FQNEAQ. Trimming removed 0 bases at V and 4 bases at J, with 22 bases between. This CDR3 is built from 18 residues. Here the CDR3 reads CASSLAGGPDTHSYEQYV. Here the CDR3 DNA reads TGTGCCAGCAGCTTAGCGGGAGGTCCCGATACGCATTCTTACGAGCAGTACGTC.

Points on this clonotype: Lacking the conserved final phenylalanine or tryptophan, this CDR3 likely reflects a read error. No DNA is shown, since the ends of the CDR3 on it are uncertain; the CDR3 is the one TCRdb lists. The V call is TRBV7-8, the J call TRBJ2-3. From its first to its last residue, the CDR3 has 13 amino acids. Per the germline V gene, CDR1 is SGHVS and CDR2 is FQNEAQ. The CDR3 reads CASRVGGTDETHY.

About this clonotype: The junction departs from germline at one end; a sequencing error may be responsible. The V and J genes are TRBV9 and TRBJ2-3; TRBD1 matches 8 bases. Germline lookup yields CDR1 SGDLS and CDR2 YYNGEE. There are 13 residues in the CDR3. CDR3 sequence (DNA): TGTGCCAGCAGCGTGACAGGGGTAACCGGGGAGCTGTTT. Its translation is CASSVTGVTGELF.

In its sample, this clonotype was seen once. The CDR3 end shows no conserved phenylalanine or tryptophan, and so a read error is likely. Because the CDR3's place on the DNA is in doubt, the DNA is left out and the CDR3 is given as listed by TCRdb. V usage is TRBV2 and J usage is TRBJ2-1; TRBD1, the table's D call, lacks a check against the DNA. 16 amino acids form the CDR3, both terminal residues included. Germline V gene sequence: CDR1 SNHLY, CDR2 FYNNEI. The CDR3 here is CASTGQGASDTQYLFS.

This chain joins TRBV6-1 and TRBJ2-7; a possible D gene is TRBD1 (6 bases). Trimming shortened V by 7 bases and J by 5 bases, and 21 bases separated the two germline ends. The germline gives CDR1 MNHNS, CDR2 SASEGT. The CDR3 spans 15 residues. Written as DNA, the CDR3 is TGTGCCAGCAAGTACTCGGACAGTTCCGGGGACGAGCAGTACGTC. Translation gives CASKYSDSSGDEQYV.

The V call is TRBV7-3, the J call TRBJ2-3; tentative D call: TRBD1 (6 bases). V lost 5 bases to trimming and J lost 3 bases, with 15 bases between them. Germline V gene lookup returns CDR1 SGHTA and CDR2 FQGTGA. This CDR3 has 15 amino acids. The CDR3 loop reads CASSPAGTKTDTQYF. For the CDR3, the DNA is TGTGCCAGCAGCCCCGCCGGGACAAAAACAGATACGCAGTATTTT.

Comment on this clonotype: This likely comes from a read error, as the CDR3 has no conserved phenylalanine or tryptophan at its end. The DNA is omitted, as the CDR3 cannot be located on it reliably, and the CDR3 follows TCRdb's listing. The chain has TRBV2 and TRBJ2-7; TRBD1, as called in the table, went unchecked against the DNA. The CDR3 adds up to 16 amino acids, both ends counted. Per germline, CDR1 SNHLY and CDR2 FYNNEI. The CDR3 reads CASGAPGTDTQDFRPG.

The chain recombines TRBV19 with TRBJ2-3, with 8 bases that match TRBD1. This CDR3 has 15 residues. CDR1 and CDR2 from the germline V gene are LNHDA and SQIVND (reference sequence). J gave up 0 bases and V 3 bases, and 2 bases lay outside the gene matches. CDR3 sequence: CASSIGQGSTDTQYF. CDR3 DNA: TGTGCCAGTAGTATTGGACAGGGCAGCACAGATACGCAGTATTTT. The variable domain in full, with the rest retrieved from reference TRBV19 and TRBJ2-3, is DGGITQSPKYLFRKEGQNVTLSCEQNLNHDAMYWYRQDPGQGLRLIYYSQIVNDFQKGDIAEGYSVSREKKESFPLTVTSAQKNPTAFYLCASSIGQGSTDTQYFGPGTRLTVL.

The V call is TRBV5-1, the J call TRBJ2-3; D is uncertain. The V and J ends lost 0 bases and 11 bases respectively, with 13 bases between them. This CDR3 spans 13 amino acids. CDR1 SGHRS and CDR2 YFSETQ come from the germline V gene. The CDR3 nucleotides read TGCGCCAGCAGCTTGGAAGTCTACGGTGAGCAGTATTTT. Translated: CASSLEVYGEQYF.

Concerning this clonotype itself: This CDR3 is missing its conserved last phenylalanine or tryptophan, likely due to a read error. The chain is built from TRBV7-3 and TRBJ2-3; D ambiguous. Germline lookup yields CDR1 SGHTA and CDR2 FQGTGA. The CDR3 is 12 amino acids. V lost 5 bases, J lost 10 bases, and 13 bases lay in between. CDR3 in amino acids: CASSVGSGAQYI. The CDR3 coding sequence is TGTGCCAGCAGCGTAGGTTCCGGTGCGCAGTATATT.

For this clonotype: A much larger clone lies one base from this, so it may be a read error. The chain recombines TRBV5-1 with TRBJ2-1; D is possibly TRBD1 (7 bases). From germline, CDR1 is SGHRS and CDR2 YFSETQ. This CDR3 spans 16 amino acids. CDR3 sequence: CASSFNSGRGSDEQFF. The CDR3 DNA follows: TGTGCCAGCAGCTTTAATAGCGGCAGGGGGAGCGATGAGCAGTTCTTC.

The CDR3 DNA reads as TGTGCCAGCAGCTTAGGTTCCGATACGCAGAATTTTTATTTT. It encodes CASSLGSDTQNFYF. The chain couples TRBV9 to TRBJ2-3; D ambiguous. This CDR3 has 14 amino acids. Germline assignment: CDR1 SGDLS and CDR2 YYNGEE. With 4 bases removed from V and 15 bases from J, the gap between germline ends came to 24 bases.